A selection of T cell receptor beta chains follows, all from one sample in a study of blood T cells in healthy people across ages. TCRdb processed the 5' RACE reads anew with MiXCR; each CDR3 protein has one entry. The table records some 900,000 distinct CDR3 sequences, 40% to 60% of them present only once. Input material: blood. The receptors originated from a man younger than 40 in good health. Each CDR3 is given with its conserved first and last residue. The D gene is left open where the match is weak. Size is omitted from some rows. Given values are once, few, many or a class for expanded clones.

j_gene | d_gene | abundance | v_gene | CDR3aa | CDR3nt
TRBJ2-1 | NA | NA | TRBV7-9 | CASSPPGPWNEQFF | TGTGCCAGCAGCCCCCCGGGCCCTTGGAATGAGCAGTTCTTC
TRBJ2-3 | NA | few | TRBV5-1 | CASSLVGAERTDTQYF | TGCGCCAGCAGCTTGGTGGGGGCCGAACGCACAGATACGCAGTATTTT
TRBJ1-2 | TRBD1 | few | TRBV12-3/TRBV12-4 | CASRSGTDYYGYTF | TGTGCCAGCAGGTCCGGGACAGACTACTATGGCTACACCTTC
TRBJ1-1 | NA | NA | TRBV6-2/TRBV6-3 | CASSYVNTEAFF | TGTGCCAGCAGTTACGTGAACACTGAAGCTTTCTTT
TRBJ2-7 | NA | NA | TRBV6-2/TRBV6-3 | CASLDLYEQYF | TGTGCCAGCTTGGACCTTTACGAGCAGTACTTC
TRBJ2-6 | NA | NA | TRBV6-2/TRBV6-3 | CASSLGTGWANVLTF | TGTGCCAGCAGTCTAGGGACGGGGTGGGCCAACGTCCTGACTTTC
TRBJ2-7 | TRBD1 | NA | TRBV28 | CASSRGDRAWIDEQYF | TGTGCCAGCAGTAGGGGGGACAGGGCTTGGATCGACGAGCAGTACTTC
TRBJ1-1 | TRBD1 | NA | TRBV5-1 | CASSLHRGGTEAFF | TGCGCCAGCAGCTTGCACAGGGGGGGAACTGAAGCTTTCTTT
TRBJ2-5 | NA | NA | TRBV6-2/TRBV6-3 | CASSSFGAGDKEQYF | TGTGCCAGCAGTTCATTCGGGGCAGGGGATAAGGAGCAGTACTTC
TRBJ1-5 | NA | many | TRBV3-1 | CASSQDRDQPQHF | TGTGCCAGCAGCCAAGACAGGGATCAGCCCCAGCATTTT
TRBJ2-4 | TRBD1 | once | TRBV28 | CASRPPLVGTGGYDIQYF | TGTGCCAGCAGACCTCCCCTCGTTGGGACAGGGGGGTACGACATTCAGTACTTC
TRBJ1-6 | TRBD1 | NA | TRBV27 | CASSLSGTGINSPLHF | TGTGCCAGCAGTTTATCCGGGACAGGGATTAATTCACCCCTCCACTTT
TRBJ2-1 | TRBD1 | few | TRBV28 | CASSADRATYNEQFF | TGTGCCAGCAGTGCAGACAGGGCCACCTACAATGAGCAGTTCTTC
TRBJ2-1 | NA | once | TRBV5-1 | CAGSSQGSYNEQFF | TGCGCCGGCAGCTCCCAGGGTTCCTACAATGAGCAGTTCTTC
TRBJ1-2 | NA | NA | TRBV7-3 | CASSLNPGDYGYTF | TGTGCCAGCAGCTTAAACCCGGGGGATTATGGCTACACCTTC
TRBJ2-7 | TRBD1 | many | TRBV12-3/TRBV12-4 | CASSFRGRYEQYF | TGTGCCAGCAGCTTCAGGGGGCGCTACGAGCAGTACTTC
TRBJ2-1 | NA | few | TRBV6-2/TRBV6-3 | CASSEQGTDEQFF | TGTGCCAGCAGTGAACAGGGTACCGATGAGCAGTTCTTC
TRBJ2-1 | TRBD2 | NA | TRBV7-8 | CASSLGTSGSRSYNEQFF | TGTGCCAGCAGCTTAGGGACTAGCGGCTCCCGCTCCTACAATGAGCAGTTCTTC
TRBJ2-1 | TRBD2 | once | TRBV20-1 | CSARPPSRTSGGTSYNEQFF | TGCAGTGCTAGGCCCCCCTCCCGGACTAGCGGGGGGACCTCCTACAATGAGCAGTTCTTC
TRBJ2-5 | NA | many | TRBV12-3/TRBV12-4 | CASSLADRKETQYF | TGTGCCAGCAGTTTGGCCGACAGGAAAGAGACCCAGTACTTC
TRBJ1-5 | NA | NA | TRBV6-1 | CASRDLGQPQHF | TGTGCCAGCCGCGACCTGGGTCAGCCCCAGCATTTT
TRBJ1-4 | NA | NA | TRBV6-5 | CATAHRDSNEKLFF | TGTGCCACCGCACACAGGGATTCGAATGAAAAACTGTTTTTT
TRBJ2-3 | TRBD2 | few | TRBV3-1 | CASSRSSGLSFTDTQYF | TGTGCCAGCAGCCGTTCTTCGGGACTAAGTTTCACAGATACGCAGTATTTT
TRBJ1-6 | NA | NA | TRBV6-5 | CASRSDGSFNSPLHF | TGTGCCAGCAGGAGTGACGGGTCATTTAATTCACCCCTCCACTTT
TRBJ2-3 | NA | once | TRBV6-5 | CASSYSTWATDTQYF | TGTGCCAGCAGTTACTCGACGTGGGCCACAGATACGCAGTATTTT
TRBJ2-1 | NA | once | TRBV6-5 | CASSTLNGDEQFF | TGTGCCAGCTCAACCCTAAACGGCGATGAGCAGTTCTTC
TRBJ1-2 | TRBD1 | NA | TRBV29-1 | CSVEQGAQGYGYTF | TGCAGCGTTGAACAGGGGGCGCAGGGGTATGGCTACACCTTC
TRBJ2-3 | NA | few | TRBV5-5 | CASTRRGPGTDTQYF | TGTGCCAGCACCCGGCGGGGGCCGGGCACAGATACGCAGTATTTT